The present T cell receptor (beta chain) was sequenced within a study of OX40 agonist ivuxolimab in advanced cancers. Study as a whole: Dose-escalation patients suffered from hepatocellular carcinoma, melanoma, renal cell or head and neck cancer.

CDR1 and CDR2 (germline): SGHNT, YYREEE (reference sequence). Trimming cost V 0 bases and J 10 bases, with 11 bases left between them. CDR3 length equals 14 residues. Patients with a history of autoimmune disease or on systemic immunosuppression were excluded. TCRdb's copy holds only in-frame clones and misses some; the assay was immunoSEQ multiplex PCR. Of roughly 64,000 clones listed, 75% to 90% were seen once; the top ten hold approximately 14%. V gene TRBV5-4 combines with J gene TRBJ1-6; possible D gene TRBD1, 5 bases. The clonotype originates from an adult with an advanced solid tumor such as melanoma, head and neck, liver or kidney cancer. The material sequenced was CD4+ or CD8+ T cells sorted from blood, taken in a trial of the OX40 agonist ivuxolimab. The CDR3 DNA follows: TGTGCCAGCAGCTTGGGTCAGGGAAACTCACCCCTCCACTTT. It specifies CASSLGQGNSPLHF.